Below are 17 T cell receptor beta chains sequenced from a single sample in a study of shared clonotypes between healthy human individuals. Repertoires were generated with immunoSEQ multiplex PCR, while TCRdb's copy carries only in-frame clones and drops some. The sample lists about 1.5 million clones; around 95% were seen once. Input material: naive CD4+ T cells sorted from blood. The sample's subset: CD45RA+ positively selected. The source of these receptors is a man aged 25-45 years in good health.

The V call is TRBV10-3, the J call TRBJ2-7; D possibly matches TRBD1 or TRBD2 (5 bases each). This CDR3 has 15 amino acids. Germline V gives CDR1 ENHRY, CDR2 SYGVKD. The V end lost 8 bases, the J end lost 7 bases, and 24 bases lay between the germline ends. CDR3 sequence: CAIRGQDLANDEQYF. The CDR3, as DNA: TGTGCCATCCGGGGCCAGGACTTAGCCAACGATGAGCAGTACTTC.

This chain uses TRBV5-1 with TRBJ2-3; tentative D call: TRBD2 (5 bases). The CDR3 totals 17 residues. With 7 bases removed from V and 2 bases from J, the gap between germline ends came to 23 bases. Germline V gene sequence: CDR1 SGHRS, CDR2 YFSETQ. CDR3 loop: CASGKVREGLDTDTQYF. The CDR3 DNA reads as TGCGCCAGCGGGAAGGTCAGAGAGGGCCTGGACACAGATACGCAGTATTTT.

The chain combines TRBV19 with TRBJ2-7, with D possibly being TRBD2 (5 bases). Deletions cut 7 bases from V and 1 base from J, with 20 bases between. Germline CDR1 LNHDA, CDR2 SQIVND (reference sequence). CDR3 length: 16 amino acids. CDR3 protein: CASTSGALAASYEQYF. DNA of the CDR3: TGTGCCAGTACCTCCGGCGCGCTAGCCGCTTCCTACGAGCAGTACTTC.

The rearrangement links TRBV9 to TRBJ2-3; D is unresolved. Looked up from germline, CDR1 is SGDLS and CDR2 is YYNGEE. The CDR3 has 11 residues. Trimming stripped 3 bases from V and 5 bases from J, with 4 bases between. CDR3 in DNA: TGTGCCAGCAGCGCGCAAGATACGCAGTATTTT. Protein product: CASSAQDTQYF.

The gene calls are TRBV7-6 and TRBJ2-1; 8 nucleotides agree with TRBD2. Germline V gene data show CDR1 as SGHVS and CDR2 as FNYEAQ. The length of the CDR3 is 18 residues. V shed 3 bases and J 6 bases; nucleotides not matched to a gene: 16. CDR3 DNA: TGTGCCAGCAGCTTCTCACTAGCGGCCCAGCGGAGGGGCAATGAGCAGTTCTTC. Amino acid sequence: CASSFSLAAQRRGNEQFF. The full variable domain, its missing parts supplied by reference TRBV7-6 and TRBJ2-1, is GAGVSQSPRYKVTKRGQDVALRCDPISGHVSLYWYRQALGQGPEFLTYFNYEAQQDKSGLPNDRFSAERPEGSISTLTIQRTEQRDSAMYRCASSFSLAAQRRGNEQFFGPGTRLTVL.

The V gene is TRBV12-5, the J gene TRBJ2-5; D might be TRBD1 or TRBD2, each matching 6 bases. This CDR3 comprises 19 residues. CDR1 and CDR2 from the germline V gene are LGHNT and FRNRAP. V was pared by 0 bases and J by 7 bases, with 27 bases between. The CDR3 region is CASGLVLPVGGMFGGTQYF. CDR3 nucleotide sequence: TGTGCTAGTGGTTTGGTACTTCCCGTCGGGGGCATGTTTGGAGGGACCCAGTACTTC.

The V gene is TRBV6-4, the J gene TRBJ2-5; TRBD1 matches at 8 bases. The germline gives CDR1 MRHNA, CDR2 SNTAGT. V was clipped by 7 bases and J by 3 bases; unmatched bases: 4. The CDR3 loop spans 13 amino acids. The CDR3 region has the DNA TGTGCCAGCAATATGGGACAGGAAGAGACCCAGTACTTC. Its protein is CASNMGQEETQYF.

This CDR3 reads CASMPRGPGMNTEAFF. In nucleotides, the CDR3 is TGTGCCAGCATGCCACGAGGGCCGGGGATGAACACTGAAGCTTTCTTT. V usage is TRBV7-9 and J usage is TRBJ1-1; D unresolved. CDR1 is SEHNR and CDR2 is FQNEAQ in the germline V gene (reference sequence). This CDR3 has 16 residues. V was pared by 7 bases and J by 0 bases, with 18 bases between.

The genes are TRBV16 and TRBJ2-5; D not certain. The CDR3 runs 13 residues. CDR1 and CDR2 from the germline V gene are KGHSY and FQNENV. The ends were cut back, 3 bases at V and 7 bases at J, with 12 bases in the middle. The CDR3 sequence: CASSQSRARTQYF. The CDR3 DNA reads TGTGCCAGCAGCCAGAGTCGGGCGAGGACCCAGTACTTC.

This chain uses TRBV15 with TRBJ2-7; D is ambiguous. CDR3 length: 14 residues. V was shortened by 2 bases and J by 3 bases, with 11 bases between the two germline ends. Germline CDR1 LNHNV, CDR2 YYDKDF (reference sequence). This CDR3 is CATSRLTDGYEQYF. CDR3 bases: TGTGCCACCAGCAGACTAACCGATGGCTACGAGCAGTACTTC.

The rearrangement uses TRBV9 and TRBJ2-2; unclear D gene. Germline assignment: CDR1 SGDLS and CDR2 YYNGEE. V was clipped by 2 bases and J by 0 bases, with 8 bases between them. This CDR3 contains 15 residues. CDR3 bases: TGTGCCAGCAGCGTCCATACGGCGAACACCGGGGAGCTGTTTTTT. It codes for CASSVHTANTGELFF.

The V and J genes are TRBV6-6 and TRBJ1-1; D perhaps matches TRBD1 (5 bases). This CDR3 spans 12 amino acids. Germline CDR1 reads MNHNY; CDR2 reads SVGAGI (reference sequence). V lost 2 bases and J lost 6, with 7 bases in between. CDR3 sequence (DNA): TGTGCCAGCAGTTACAGGGGCCCTGAAGCTTTCTTT. It is translated as CASSYRGPEAFF.

The chain is built from TRBV6-1 and TRBJ1-5, with a possible D match to TRBD1 (5 bases). This CDR3 has 17 residues. Germline CDR1 reads MNHNS; CDR2 reads SASEGT. Trimming removed 2 bases from V and 9 bases from J, with 23 bases in between. CDR3 bases: TGTGCCAGCAGTGAAACCCCTCATGGGGCCCTGAGGCGGCCCCAGCATTTT. Its translation: CASSETPHGALRRPQHF.

The chain links TRBV28 to TRBJ2-7; D unclear. V lost 2 bases, J lost 4 bases, and 21 bases lay in between. Per the germline V gene, CDR1 is MDHEN and CDR2 is SYDVKM. The CDR3 consists of 17 residues. The CDR3: CASSLTGPIPSGYEQYF. In nucleotides, the CDR3 is TGTGCCAGCAGTTTAACCGGACCTATTCCTTCTGGGTACGAGCAGTACTTC. The variable domain in full, completed from reference TRBV28 and TRBJ2-7, reads DVKVTQSSRYLVKRTGEKVFLECVQDMDHENMFWYRQDPGLGLRLIYFSYDVKMKEKGDIPEGYSVSREKKERFSLILESASTNQTSMYLCASSLTGPIPSGYEQYFGPGTRLTVT.

The chain recombines TRBV18 with TRBJ1-5; no firm D call. Germline CDR1 reads KGHSH; CDR2 reads LQKENI. V lost 2 bases, J lost 6 bases, and 11 bases lay in between. There are 14 residues in the CDR3. The CDR3: CASSPVREGQPQHF. CDR3 sequence (DNA): TGTGCCAGCTCACCAGTCCGGGAAGGTCAGCCCCAGCATTTT.

Remarks on this clone: One end of the junction varies from germline; a read error may be responsible. The CDR3 DNA sequence: TGTGCTAGCAGCCCCACGGGACTAGCGGGAAGCGAGCAGTACTTC. This translates into CASSPTGLAGSEQYF. The chain joins TRBV7-7 to TRBJ2-7, with 13 nucleotides matching TRBD2. This CDR3 region has 15 residues. CDR1 is SSHAT and CDR2 is FNYEAQ in the germline V gene (reference sequence).

The chain combines TRBV10-3 with TRBJ2-2; D remains unclear. The germline gives CDR1 ENHRY, CDR2 SYGVKD. The CDR3 has 12 amino acids. V lost 11 bases and J lost 1, with 8 bases in between. The CDR3 loop reads CAHRRNTGELFF. The CDR3 coding sequence is TGTGCCCACCGGCGGAACACCGGGGAGCTGTTTTTT.